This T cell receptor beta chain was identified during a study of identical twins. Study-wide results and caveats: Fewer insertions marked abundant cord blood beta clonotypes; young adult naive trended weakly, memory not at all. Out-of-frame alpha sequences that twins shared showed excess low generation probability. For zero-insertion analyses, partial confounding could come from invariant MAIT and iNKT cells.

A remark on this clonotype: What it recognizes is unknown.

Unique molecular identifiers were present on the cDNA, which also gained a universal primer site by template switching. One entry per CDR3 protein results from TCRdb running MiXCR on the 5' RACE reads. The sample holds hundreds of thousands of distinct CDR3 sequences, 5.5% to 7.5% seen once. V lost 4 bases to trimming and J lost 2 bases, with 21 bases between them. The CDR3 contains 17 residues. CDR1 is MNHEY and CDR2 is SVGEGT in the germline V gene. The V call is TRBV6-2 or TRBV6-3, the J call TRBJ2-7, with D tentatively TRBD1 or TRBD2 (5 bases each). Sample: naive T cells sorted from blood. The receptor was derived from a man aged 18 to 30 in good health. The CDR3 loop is CASSWLSSGTDTYEQYV. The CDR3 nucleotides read TGTGCCAGCAGTTGGCTCTCCTCCGGGACGGATACCTACGAGCAGTACGTC.